The rows below give T cell receptor beta chains drawn from one sample of a study of T cells after posttransplantation cyclophosphamide. Profiling relied on immunoSEQ multiplex PCR, and the TCRdb table lists in-frame clones only, not all of them. Found here are under 50,000 clones, less than 95% of them singletons; the top ten hold 2% to 3%. Sequencing was performed on PBMCs, taken about 62 days after allogeneic stem cell transplant with posttransplant cyclophosphamide. These receptors all stem from a male patient in his sixties who received an allogeneic stem cell transplant from a related donor and was CMV-positive. Some of these T cells may belong to the graft donor. Each CDR3 is given with its conserved first and last residue. A D gene is named only where the DNA matches it firmly. Clone size appears in some rows only: once, few, many, or a class for an expanded clone.

D,V,J,size,CDR3,DNA
.,TRBV5-6,TRBJ2-1,.,CASSLVGGSGEQFF,TGTGCCAGCAGCTTGGTTGGGGGGTCCGGTGAGCAGTTCTTC
.,TRBV6-1,TRBJ1-1,.,CASSRTDTNTEAFF,TGTGCCAGCAGTCGGACAGACACGAACACTGAAGCTTTCTTT
.,TRBV5-1,TRBJ1-2,.,CASSPGQQNGYTF,TGCGCCAGCAGCCCTGGACAGCAGAATGGCTACACCTTC
TRBD1,TRBV29-1,TRBJ2-7,.,CSVDLQGAREQYF,TGCAGCGTTGATTTGCAGGGGGCGCGGGAGCAGTACTTC
.,TRBV27,TRBJ2-4,once,CASSSPRTQNIQYF,TGTGCCAGCAGTTCACCACGGACACAAAACATTCAGTACTTC
.,TRBV4-2,TRBJ2-2,.,CASSQDNTGELFF,TGTGCCAGCAGCCAAGATAATACCGGGGAGCTGTTTTTT
TRBD1,TRBV6-5,TRBJ2-7,.,CASSSTGGEQYEQYF,TGTGCCAGCAGCTCCACAGGGGGCGAGCAATACGAGCAGTACTTC
TRBD2,TRBV19,TRBJ2-7,.,CASSERGVPSYEQYF,TGTGCCAGTAGCGAGCGGGGGGTACCCTCCTACGAGCAGTACTTC
.,TRBV7-8,TRBJ1-2,.,CASSPAEGDHGYTF,TGTGCCAGCAGCCCTGCTGAGGGAGACCATGGCTACACCTTC
TRBD1,TRBV7-6,TRBJ1-2,.,CASSSTEGAGGYTF,TGTGCCAGCAGCTCAACTGAGGGGGCGGGTGGCTACACCTTC
TRBD2,TRBV7-9,TRBJ2-3,.,CASSFPGLATSTDTQYF,TGTGCCAGCAGCTTCCCTGGACTAGCGACAAGCACAGATACGCAGTATTTT
.,TRBV11-2,TRBJ1-3,.,CASSLSSGAGNTIYF,TGTGCCAGCAGCTTATCCTCAGGGGCTGGAAACACCATATATTTT
.,TRBV7-9,TRBJ1-1,.,CASSPDSSSAFF,TGTGCCAGCAGCCCCGACAGTTCCTCCGCTTTCTTT
TRBD2,TRBV7-9,TRBJ2-5,once,CASSLRGGGASSETQYF,TGTGCCAGCAGCTTAAGGGGCGGGGGGGCCTCTAGTGAGACCCAGTACTTC
.,TRBV7-9,TRBJ1-6,once,CASSLERPAKDLHF,TGTGCCAGCAGCTTAGAGAGGCCAGCGAAGGACCTCCACTTT
TRBD1,TRBV29-1,TRBJ1-1,.,CSVSKGTGYTEAFF,TGCAGCGTCTCCAAAGGGACAGGCTACACTGAAGCTTTCTTT
TRBD1,TRBV30,TRBJ1-2,.,CAWSVGTGYYGYTF,TGTGCCTGGAGTGTTGGGACAGGGTACTATGGCTACACCTTC
.,TRBV6-6,TRBJ2-3,.,CASKSQGRGTDTQYF,TGTGCCAGCAAGTCCCAAGGAAGGGGGACAGATACGCAGTATTTT
.,TRBV5-1,TRBJ2-7,once,CASSAGNTGAYEQYF,TGCGCCAGCAGCGCGGGAAATACCGGCGCCTACGAGCAGTACTTC
TRBD1,TRBV7-9,TRBJ2-5,.,CASSSGQGALETQYF,TGTGCCAGCAGCTCGGGACAGGGGGCGCTTGAGACCCAGTACTTC
.,TRBV2,TRBJ2-5,few,CASSLGAGQETQYF,TGTGCCAGCAGTTTAGGGGCGGGGCAAGAGACCCAGTACTTC
.,TRBV5-8,TRBJ1-1,.,CASSPQGQGMEAFF,TGTGCCAGCAGCCCGCAGGGTCAGGGAATGGAAGCTTTCTTT
.,TRBV2,TRBJ2-5,.,CASSVYLWGAGAKKETQYF,TGTGCCAGCAGTGTGTATCTATGGGGCGCAGGGGCTAAAAAAGAGACCCAGTACTTC
.,TRBV10-2,TRBJ1-1,.,CASSPGVTEAFF,TGCGCCAGCAGTCCGGGGGTCACTGAAGCTTTCTTT
.,TRBV27,TRBJ1-2,.,CASSPEMRVANYGYTF,TGTGCCAGCAGTCCAGAGATGAGGGTAGCGAACTATGGCTACACCTTC
.,TRBV9,TRBJ2-3,.,CASSVGLAGAVGDTQYF,TGTGCCAGCAGCGTAGGGTTAGCTGGGGCCGTAGGAGATACGCAGTATTTT
.,TRBV2,TRBJ2-7,.,CASRGLEQYF,TGTGCCAGCAGGGGACTTGAGCAGTACTTC
TRBD1,TRBV15,TRBJ1-5,once,CATSDRVIRTQHF,TGTGCCACCAGCGACAGGGTAATTCGTACCCAGCATTTT
.,TRBV5-1,TRBJ1-3,.,CASSSMSGVSGNTIYF,TGCGCCAGCAGCTCAATGTCGGGTGTCTCTGGAAACACCATATATTTT
.,TRBV6-1,TRBJ1-3,.,CASSERPEDSGNTIYF,TGTGCCAGCAGTGAGAGGCCGGAAGACTCTGGAAACACCATATATTTT
.,TRBV20-1,TRBJ1-4,.,CSAGGGEKLFF,TGCAGTGCTGGGGGCGGTGAAAAACTGTTTTTT
.,TRBV19,TRBJ1-4,.,CASTVLNAGNEKLFF,TGTGCCAGTACGGTGTTAAACGCGGGTAATGAAAAACTGTTTTTT
TRBD2,TRBV7-2,TRBJ2-1,.,CASRPRAGGTYNEQFF,TGTGCCAGCAGGCCTAGGGCGGGGGGCACCTACAATGAGCAGTTCTTC
TRBD2,TRBV9,TRBJ2-5,.,CASSAGLAGYQETQYF,TGTGCCAGCAGCGCAGGACTAGCGGGTTACCAAGAGACCCAGTACTTC
.,TRBV5-1,TRBJ1-1,.,CASSLGRGITEAFF,TGCGCCAGCAGCTTAGGTCGGGGAATCACTGAAGCTTTCTTT
TRBD1,TRBV2,TRBJ2-1,.,CASGGQLGSEQFF,TGTGCCAGTGGGGGACAGTTGGGGAGTGAGCAGTTCTTC
TRBD1,TRBV4-1,TRBJ2-7,.,CASSQRDRGLREQYF,TGCGCCAGCAGCCAACGGGACAGGGGGCTGAGGGAGCAGTACTTC
.,TRBV5-1,TRBJ2-3,.,CASSSAVSTDTQYF,TGCGCCAGCAGCTCAGCGGTTAGCACAGATACGCAGTATTTT
.,TRBV21-1,TRBJ1-1,.,CASSKPGTGIDITEAFF,TGTGCCAGCAGCAAACCGGGGACAGGGATTGATATCACTGAAGCTTTCTTT
.,TRBV1,TRBJ2-1,.,CTSSQERWVGLAGLTYNEQFF,TGCACCAGCAGCCAAGAAAGGTGGGTTGGGCTAGCGGGACTGACCTACAATGAGCAGTTCTTC
.,TRBV5-6,TRBJ1-4,.,CASSLGPNPTNEKLFF,TGTGCCAGCAGCTTGGGGCCGAACCCCACTAATGAAAAACTGTTTTTT
.,TRBV2,TRBJ2-1,.,CASGRGRYNEQFF,TGTGCCAGCGGGCGGGGGCGGTACAATGAGCAGTTCTTC
.,TRBV29-1,TRBJ1-3,.,CSVSGFSGNTIYF,TGCAGCGTTTCGGGGTTCTCTGGAAACACCATATATTTT
.,TRBV7-2,TRBJ1-5,.,CASSLSGIDSNQPQHF,TGTGCCAGCAGCTTATCAGGGATCGATAGCAATCAGCCCCAGCATTTT
.,TRBV10-3,TRBJ1-1,.,CAISQSTELNTEAFF,TGTGCCATCAGTCAGTCTACGGAGTTGAACACTGAAGCTTTCTTT
.,TRBV4-1,TRBJ1-2,.,CASSQDVSGFRGYTF,TGCGCCAGCAGCCAAGATGTATCAGGGTTCCGGGGCTACACCTTC
TRBD1,TRBV18,TRBJ1-2,.,CASSWDRAYGYTF,TGTGCCAGCTCCTGGGACAGGGCCTATGGCTACACCTTC
.,TRBV7-9,TRBJ2-1,.,CASILSGDLNEQFF,TGTGCCAGCATCCTCTCCGGGGATCTCAATGAGCAGTTCTTC
.,TRBV2,TRBJ2-3,.,CASSSPGADTQYF,TGTGCCAGCAGTTCCCCGGGGGCAGATACGCAGTATTTT
.,TRBV10-1,TRBJ2-2,.,CASSGRAGHPSRAGELFF,TGCGCCAGCAGTGGACGGGCTGGACACCCCTCTAGAGCCGGGGAGCTGTTTTTT
.,TRBV7-2,TRBJ1-2,.,CASSPQPGQSNYGYTF,TGTGCCAGCAGCCCCCAACCCGGACAGTCTAACTATGGCTACACCTTC
.,TRBV19,TRBJ2-3,.,CASRSNGDTQYF,TGTGCCAGTAGATCGAACGGAGATACGCAGTATTTT
.,TRBV2,TRBJ1-1,few,CASSEAGVAEAFF,TGTGCCAGCAGTGAAGCGGGAGTGGCTGAAGCTTTCTTT
TRBD1,TRBV5-1,TRBJ1-2,once,CASSLRSGGNFPVNYGYPF,TGCGCCAGCAGCTTGCGGTCAGGGGGCAACTTTCCGGTGAACTATGGCTACCCCTTC
.,TRBV5-1,TRBJ1-2,.,CASSPPGGWGYTF,TGCGCCAGCAGCCCGCCCGGAGGCTGGGGCTACACCTTC
TRBD2,TRBV7-9,TRBJ2-3,.,CASSHSGGTDTQYF,TGTGCCAGCAGCCATAGCGGGGGAACGGATACGCAGTATTTT
.,TRBV18,TRBJ1-1,.,CASSPLGITGMAEAFF,TGTGCCAGCTCACCACTCGGCATCACGGGGATGGCTGAAGCTTTCTTT
TRBD1,TRBV5-5,TRBJ1-2,.,CASSLERGLANYGYTF,TGTGCCAGCAGCTTGGAGAGGGGGCTCGCTAACTATGGCTACACCTTC